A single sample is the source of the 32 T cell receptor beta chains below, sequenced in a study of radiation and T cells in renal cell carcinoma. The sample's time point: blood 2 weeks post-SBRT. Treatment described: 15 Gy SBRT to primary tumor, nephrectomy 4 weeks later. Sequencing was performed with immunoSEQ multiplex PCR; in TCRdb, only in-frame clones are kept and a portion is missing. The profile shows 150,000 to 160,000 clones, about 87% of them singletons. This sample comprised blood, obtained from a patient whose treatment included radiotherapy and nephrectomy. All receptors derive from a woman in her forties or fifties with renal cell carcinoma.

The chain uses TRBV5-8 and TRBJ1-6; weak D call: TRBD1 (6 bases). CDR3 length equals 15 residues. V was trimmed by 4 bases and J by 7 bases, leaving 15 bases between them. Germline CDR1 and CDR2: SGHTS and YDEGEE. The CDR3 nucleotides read TGTGCCAGCAGCATCGGACAGTCTTGGAATTCACCCCTCCACTTT. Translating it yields CASSIGQSWNSPLHF.

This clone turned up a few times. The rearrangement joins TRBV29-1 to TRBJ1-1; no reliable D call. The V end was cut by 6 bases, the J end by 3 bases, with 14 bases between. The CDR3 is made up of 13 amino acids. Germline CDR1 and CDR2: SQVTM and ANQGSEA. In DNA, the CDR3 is TGCAGCGTCGCAGTATGGGCGGACACTGAAGCTTTCTTT. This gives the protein CSVAVWADTEAFF.

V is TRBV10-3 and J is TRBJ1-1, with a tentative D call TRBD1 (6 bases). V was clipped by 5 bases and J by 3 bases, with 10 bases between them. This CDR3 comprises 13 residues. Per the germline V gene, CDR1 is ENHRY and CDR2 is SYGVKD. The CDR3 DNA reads TGTGCCATCAGTCTGGACAGCTACACTGAAGCTTTCTTT. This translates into CAISLDSYTEAFF.

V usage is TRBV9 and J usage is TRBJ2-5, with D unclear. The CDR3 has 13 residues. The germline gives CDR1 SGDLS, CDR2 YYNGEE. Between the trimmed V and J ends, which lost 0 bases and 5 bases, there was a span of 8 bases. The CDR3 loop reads CASSVVPGETQYF. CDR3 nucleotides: TGTGCCAGCAGCGTAGTCCCTGGGGAGACCCAGTACTTC.

The CDR3 DNA reads as TGTGCCAGTATTGGGGCTGGTAGTGAGCAGTTCTTC. Amino acid sequence: CASIGAGSEQFF. The V and J genes are TRBV19 and TRBJ2-1, with D tentatively TRBD1 (5 bases). V was shortened by 7 bases and J by 9 bases, with 13 bases between the two germline ends. This CDR3 spans 12 amino acids. Looked up from germline, CDR1 is LNHDA and CDR2 is SQIVND (reference sequence).

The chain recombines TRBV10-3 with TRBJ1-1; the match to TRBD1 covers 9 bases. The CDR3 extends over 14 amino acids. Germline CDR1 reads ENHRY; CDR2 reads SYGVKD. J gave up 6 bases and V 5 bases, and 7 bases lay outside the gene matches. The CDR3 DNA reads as TGTGCCATCAGTCCGACAGGGGGGGAGGCTGAAGCTTTCTTT. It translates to CAISPTGGEAEAFF.

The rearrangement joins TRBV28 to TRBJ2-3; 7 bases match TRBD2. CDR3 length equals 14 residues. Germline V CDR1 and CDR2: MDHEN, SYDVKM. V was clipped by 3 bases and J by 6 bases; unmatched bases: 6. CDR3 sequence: CASSFSGAGDTQYF. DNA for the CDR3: TGTGCCAGCAGTTTCAGCGGGGCCGGGGATACGCAGTATTTT.

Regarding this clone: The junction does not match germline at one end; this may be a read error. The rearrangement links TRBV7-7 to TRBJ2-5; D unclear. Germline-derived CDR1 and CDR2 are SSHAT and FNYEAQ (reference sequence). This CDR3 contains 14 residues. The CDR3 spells CASSLGSRSETQYF. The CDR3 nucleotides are TGTGCTAGCAGCTTAGGGTCGCGATCTGAGACCCAGTACTTC.

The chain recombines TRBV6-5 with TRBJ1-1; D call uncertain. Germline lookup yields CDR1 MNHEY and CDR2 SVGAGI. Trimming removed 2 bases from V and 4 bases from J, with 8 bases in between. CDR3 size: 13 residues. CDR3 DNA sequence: TGTGCCAGCAGTTACGGGGAGCGCACTGAAGCTTTCTTT. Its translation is CASSYGERTEAFF.

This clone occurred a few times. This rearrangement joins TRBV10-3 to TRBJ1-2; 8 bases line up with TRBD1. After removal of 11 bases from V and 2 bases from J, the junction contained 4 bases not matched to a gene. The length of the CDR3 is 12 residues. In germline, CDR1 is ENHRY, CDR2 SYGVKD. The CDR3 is CASGQGNYGYTF. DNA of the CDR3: TGTGCCTCAGGACAGGGAAACTATGGCTACACCTTC.

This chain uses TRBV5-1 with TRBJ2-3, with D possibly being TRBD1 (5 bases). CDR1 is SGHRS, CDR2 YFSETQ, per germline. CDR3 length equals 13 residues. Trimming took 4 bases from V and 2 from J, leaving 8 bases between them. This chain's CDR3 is CASSKGHTDTQYF. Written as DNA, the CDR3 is TGCGCCAGCAGCAAGGGGCACACAGATACGCAGTATTTT.

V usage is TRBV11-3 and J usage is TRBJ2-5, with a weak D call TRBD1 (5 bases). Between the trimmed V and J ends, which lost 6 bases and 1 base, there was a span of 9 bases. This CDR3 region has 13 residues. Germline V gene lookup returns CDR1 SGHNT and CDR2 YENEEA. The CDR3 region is CASSAGFQETQYF. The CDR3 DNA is TGTGCCAGCAGTGCAGGGTTCCAAGAGACCCAGTACTTC. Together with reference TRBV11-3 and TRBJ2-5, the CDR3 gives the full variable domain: EAGVVQSPRYKIIEKKQPVAFWCNPISGHNTLYWYLQNLGQGPELLIRYENEEAVDDSQLPKDRFSAERLKGVDSTLKIQPAELGDSAVYLCASSAGFQETQYFGPGTRLLVL.

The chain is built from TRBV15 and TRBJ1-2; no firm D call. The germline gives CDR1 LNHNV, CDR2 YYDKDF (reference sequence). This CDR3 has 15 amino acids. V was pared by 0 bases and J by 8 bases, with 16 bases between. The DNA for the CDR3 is TGTGCCACCAGCAGAGATTACGGGGAGGTGGGCGGCTACACCTTC. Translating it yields CATSRDYGEVGGYTF.

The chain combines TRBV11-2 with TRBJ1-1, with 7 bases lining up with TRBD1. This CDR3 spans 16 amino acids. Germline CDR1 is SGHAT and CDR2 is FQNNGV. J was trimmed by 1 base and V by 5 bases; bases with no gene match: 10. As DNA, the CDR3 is TGTGCCAGCAGCCTATCGGCAGGGGGTTGGAACACTGAAGCTTTCTTT. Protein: CASSLSAGGWNTEAFF.

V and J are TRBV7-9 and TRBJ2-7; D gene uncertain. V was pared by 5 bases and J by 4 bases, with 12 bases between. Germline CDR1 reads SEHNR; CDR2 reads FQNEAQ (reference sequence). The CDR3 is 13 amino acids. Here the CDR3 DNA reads TGTGCCAGCAGCCCACCCCGGGTGTACGAGCAGTACTTC. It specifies CASSPPRVYEQYF.

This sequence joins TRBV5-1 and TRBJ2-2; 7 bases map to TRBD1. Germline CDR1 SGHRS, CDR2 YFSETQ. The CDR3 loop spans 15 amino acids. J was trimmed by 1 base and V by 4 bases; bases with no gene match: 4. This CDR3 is CASSRRQGNTGELFF. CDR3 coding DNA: TGCGCCAGCAGCCGGAGACAGGGGAACACCGGGGAGCTGTTTTTT.

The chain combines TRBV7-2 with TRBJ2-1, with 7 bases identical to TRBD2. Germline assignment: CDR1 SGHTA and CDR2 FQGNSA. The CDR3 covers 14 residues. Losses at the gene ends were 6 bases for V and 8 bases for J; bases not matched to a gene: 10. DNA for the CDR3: TGTGCCAGCAGTCTTGCTAGCGGCCTTCATGAGCAGTTCTTC. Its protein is CASSLASGLHEQFF.

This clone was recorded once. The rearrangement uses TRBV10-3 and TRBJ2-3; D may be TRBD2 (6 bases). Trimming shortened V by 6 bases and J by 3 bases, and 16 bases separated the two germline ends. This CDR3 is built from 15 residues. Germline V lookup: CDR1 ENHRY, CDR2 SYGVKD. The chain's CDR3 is CAISTGLQGTDTQYF. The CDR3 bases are TGTGCCATCAGCACGGGACTCCAAGGGACAGATACGCAGTATTTT.

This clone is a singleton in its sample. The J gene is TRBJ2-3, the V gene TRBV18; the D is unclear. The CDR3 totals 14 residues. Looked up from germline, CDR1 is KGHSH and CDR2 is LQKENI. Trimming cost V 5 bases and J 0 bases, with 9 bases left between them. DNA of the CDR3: TGTGCCAGCTCAGAGGCGGCCAGCACAGATACGCAGTATTTT. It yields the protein CASSEAASTDTQYF.

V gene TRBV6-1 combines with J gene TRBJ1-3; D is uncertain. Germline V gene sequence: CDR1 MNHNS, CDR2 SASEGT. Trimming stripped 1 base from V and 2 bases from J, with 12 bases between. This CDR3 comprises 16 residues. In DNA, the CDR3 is TGTGCCAGCAGTGAAGTGATGGCGTTTCCTGGAAACACCATATATTTT. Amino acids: CASSEVMAFPGNTIYF.

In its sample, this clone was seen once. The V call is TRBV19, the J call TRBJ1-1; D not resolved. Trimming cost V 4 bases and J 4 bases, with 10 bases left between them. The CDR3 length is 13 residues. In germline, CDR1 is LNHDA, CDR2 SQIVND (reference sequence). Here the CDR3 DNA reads TGTGCCAGTAGTACAAGGGTTGGCACTGAAGCTTTCTTT. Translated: CASSTRVGTEAFF.

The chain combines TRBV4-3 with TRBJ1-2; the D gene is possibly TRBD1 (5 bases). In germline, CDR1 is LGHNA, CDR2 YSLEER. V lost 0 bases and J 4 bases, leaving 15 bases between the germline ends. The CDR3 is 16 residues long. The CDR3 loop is CASSQDPPSGPYGYTF. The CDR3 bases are TGCGCCAGCAGCCAAGATCCCCCGTCGGGGCCCTATGGCTACACCTTC.

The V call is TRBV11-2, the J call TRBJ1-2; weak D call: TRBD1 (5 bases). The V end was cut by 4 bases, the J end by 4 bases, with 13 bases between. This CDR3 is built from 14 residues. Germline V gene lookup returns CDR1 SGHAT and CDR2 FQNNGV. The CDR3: CASSSQGGGYGYTF. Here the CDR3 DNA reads TGTGCCAGCAGCTCCCAGGGTGGGGGCTATGGCTACACCTTC.

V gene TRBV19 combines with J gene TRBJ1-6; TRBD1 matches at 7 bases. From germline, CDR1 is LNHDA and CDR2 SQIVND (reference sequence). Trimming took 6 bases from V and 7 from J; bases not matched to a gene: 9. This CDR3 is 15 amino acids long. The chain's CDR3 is CASRSRDSNNSPLHF. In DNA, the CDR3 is TGTGCCAGTAGATCACGGGACAGTAACAATTCACCCCTCCACTTT.

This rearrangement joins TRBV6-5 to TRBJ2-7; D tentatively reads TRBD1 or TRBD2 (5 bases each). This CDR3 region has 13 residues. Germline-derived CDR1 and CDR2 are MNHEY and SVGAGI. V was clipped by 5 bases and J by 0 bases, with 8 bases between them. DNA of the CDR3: TGTGCCAGCAGTAAGGGGACCTCCTACGAGCAGTACTTC. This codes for CASSKGTSYEQYF.

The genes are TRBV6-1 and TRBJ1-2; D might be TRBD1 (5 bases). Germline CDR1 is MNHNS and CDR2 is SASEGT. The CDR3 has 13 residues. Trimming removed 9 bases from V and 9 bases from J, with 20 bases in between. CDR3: CARDPGHPPSYTF. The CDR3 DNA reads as TGTGCCAGAGATCCCGGACACCCGCCTAGCTACACCTTC.

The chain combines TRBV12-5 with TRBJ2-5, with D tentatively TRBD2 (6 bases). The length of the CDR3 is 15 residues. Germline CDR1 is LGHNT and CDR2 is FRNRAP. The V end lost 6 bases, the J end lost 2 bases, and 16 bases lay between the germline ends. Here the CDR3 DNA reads TGTGCTAGTGGGACGGGGGTTATGTCACAAGAGACCCAGTACTTC. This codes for CASGTGVMSQETQYF.

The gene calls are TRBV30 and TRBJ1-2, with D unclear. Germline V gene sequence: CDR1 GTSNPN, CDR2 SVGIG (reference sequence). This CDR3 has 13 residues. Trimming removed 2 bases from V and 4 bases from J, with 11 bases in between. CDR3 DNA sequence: TGTGCCTGGAGTTCTATGAATACCTATGGCTACACCTTC. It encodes CAWSSMNTYGYTF.

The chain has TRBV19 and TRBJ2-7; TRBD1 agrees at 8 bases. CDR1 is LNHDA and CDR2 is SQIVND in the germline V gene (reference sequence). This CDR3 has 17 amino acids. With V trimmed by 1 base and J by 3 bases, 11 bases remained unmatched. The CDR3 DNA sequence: TGTGCCAGTAGTATAGGAAGATGGACAGGGAAAGTCTACGAGCAGTACTTC. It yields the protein CASSIGRWTGKVYEQYF.

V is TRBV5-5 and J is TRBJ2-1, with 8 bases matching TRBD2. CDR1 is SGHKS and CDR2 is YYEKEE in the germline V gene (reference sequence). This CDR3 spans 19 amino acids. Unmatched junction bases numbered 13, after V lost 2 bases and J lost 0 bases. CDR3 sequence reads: CASSFQAGAGASSYNEQFF. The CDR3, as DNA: TGTGCCAGCAGCTTCCAGGCAGGAGCGGGGGCTTCCTCCTACAATGAGCAGTTCTTC.

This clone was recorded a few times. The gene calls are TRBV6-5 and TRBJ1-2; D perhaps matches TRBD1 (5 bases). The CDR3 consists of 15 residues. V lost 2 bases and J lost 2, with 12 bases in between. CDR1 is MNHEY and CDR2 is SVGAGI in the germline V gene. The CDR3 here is CASSYLGRRNYGYTF. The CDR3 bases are TGTGCCAGCAGTTACCTGGGACGAAGAAACTATGGCTACACCTTC.

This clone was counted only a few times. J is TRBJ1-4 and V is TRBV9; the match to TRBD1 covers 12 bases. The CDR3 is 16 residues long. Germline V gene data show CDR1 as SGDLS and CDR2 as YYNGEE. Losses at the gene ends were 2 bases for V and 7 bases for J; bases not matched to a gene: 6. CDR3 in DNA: TGTGCCAGCAGCGTGGGGACAGGGGGCGCGGGTGAAAAACTGTTTTTT. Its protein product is CASSVGTGGAGEKLFF.